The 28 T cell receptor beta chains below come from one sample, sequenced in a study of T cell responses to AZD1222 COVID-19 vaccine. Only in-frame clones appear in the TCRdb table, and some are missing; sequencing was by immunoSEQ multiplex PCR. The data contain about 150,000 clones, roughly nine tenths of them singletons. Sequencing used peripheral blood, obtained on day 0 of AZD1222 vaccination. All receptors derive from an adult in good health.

CDR3: CASSPQQGYGYTF. DNA for the CDR3: TGTGCCAGCTCACCACAACAGGGTTATGGCTACACCTTC. The chain carries TRBV18 and TRBJ1-2, with TRBD1 as a possible D gene (6 bases). The V and J ends lost 1 base and 5 bases respectively, with 8 bases between them. CDR1 is KGHSH, CDR2 LQKENI, per germline. The CDR3 runs 13 residues.

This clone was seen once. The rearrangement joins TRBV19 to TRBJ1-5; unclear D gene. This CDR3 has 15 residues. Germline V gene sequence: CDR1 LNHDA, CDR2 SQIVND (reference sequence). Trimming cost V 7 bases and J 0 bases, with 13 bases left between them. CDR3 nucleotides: TGTGCCAGTATCGGACGCGTCGATAGCAATCAGCCCCAGCATTTT. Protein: CASIGRVDSNQPQHF.

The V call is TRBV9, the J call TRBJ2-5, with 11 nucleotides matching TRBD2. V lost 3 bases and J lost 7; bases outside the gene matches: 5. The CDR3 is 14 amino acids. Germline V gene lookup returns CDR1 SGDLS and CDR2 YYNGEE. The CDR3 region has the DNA TGTGCCAGCAGCGACCTAGCGGGGGGTGCGACCCAGTACTTC. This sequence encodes CASSDLAGGATQYF.

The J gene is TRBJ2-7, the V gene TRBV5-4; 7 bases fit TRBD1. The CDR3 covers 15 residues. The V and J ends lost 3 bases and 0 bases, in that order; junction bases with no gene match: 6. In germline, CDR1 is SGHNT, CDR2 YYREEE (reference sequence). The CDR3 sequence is CASSSGQTISYEQYF. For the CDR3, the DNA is TGTGCCAGCAGCTCGGGACAGACAATCTCCTACGAGCAGTACTTC. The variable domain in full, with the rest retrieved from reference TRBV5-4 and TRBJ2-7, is ETGVTQSPTHLIKTRGQQVTLRCSSQSGHNTVSWYQQALGQGPQFIFQYYREEENGRGNFPPRFSGLQFPNYSSELNVNALELDDSALYLCASSSGQTISYEQYFGPGTRLTVT.

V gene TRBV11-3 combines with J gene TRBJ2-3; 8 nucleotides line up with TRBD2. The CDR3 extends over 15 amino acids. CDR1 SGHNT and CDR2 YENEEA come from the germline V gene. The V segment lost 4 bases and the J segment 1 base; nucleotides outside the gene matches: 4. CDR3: CASSSGRGGTDTQYF. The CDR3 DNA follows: TGTGCCAGCAGCTCAGGGCGGGGGGGCACAGATACGCAGTATTTT.

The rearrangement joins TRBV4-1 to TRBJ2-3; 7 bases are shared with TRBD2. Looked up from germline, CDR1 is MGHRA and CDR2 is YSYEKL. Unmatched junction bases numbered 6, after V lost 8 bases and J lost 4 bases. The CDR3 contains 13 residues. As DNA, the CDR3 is TGCGCCAGCCTGGCGGGGGATTCAGATACGCAGTATTTT. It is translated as CASLAGDSDTQYF.

CDR3 residues: CASSQQGTGNTIYF. The CDR3 region has the DNA TGTGCCAGCTCACAACAGGGAACTGGAAACACCATATATTTT. J is TRBJ1-3 and V is TRBV18; D is perhaps TRBD1 (6 bases). CDR3 size: 14 residues. Germline CDR1 is KGHSH and CDR2 is LQKENI. The germline V and J ends were trimmed by 4 bases and 2 bases, with 9 bases remaining between them.

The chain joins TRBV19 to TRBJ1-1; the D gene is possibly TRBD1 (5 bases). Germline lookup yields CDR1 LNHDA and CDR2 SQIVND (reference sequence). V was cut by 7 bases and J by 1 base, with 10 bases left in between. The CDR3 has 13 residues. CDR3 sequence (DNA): TGTGCCAGTACGCGGGGGGGGAACACTGAAGCTTTCTTT. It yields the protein CASTRGGNTEAFF.

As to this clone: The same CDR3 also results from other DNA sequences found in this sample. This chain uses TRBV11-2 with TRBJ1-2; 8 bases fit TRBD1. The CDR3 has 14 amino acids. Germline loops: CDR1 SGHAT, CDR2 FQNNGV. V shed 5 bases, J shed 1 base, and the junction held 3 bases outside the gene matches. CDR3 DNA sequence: TGTGCCAGCAGCCCCGGACAGGGTAACTATGGCTACACCTTC. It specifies CASSPGQGNYGYTF.

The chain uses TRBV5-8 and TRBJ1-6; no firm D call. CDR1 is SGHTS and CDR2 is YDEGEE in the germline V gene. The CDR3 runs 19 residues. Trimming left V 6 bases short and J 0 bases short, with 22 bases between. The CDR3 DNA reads TGTGCCAGCACCCCCCTGCCGTGGCGACGGAGCTCCTATAATTCACCCCTCCACTTT. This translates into CASTPLPWRRSSYNSPLHF.

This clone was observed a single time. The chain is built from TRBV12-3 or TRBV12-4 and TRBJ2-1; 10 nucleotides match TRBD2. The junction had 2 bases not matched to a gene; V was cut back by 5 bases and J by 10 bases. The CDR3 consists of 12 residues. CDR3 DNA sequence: TGTGCCAGCAGTCCGGGACTAGCGGAGCAGTTCTTC. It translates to CASSPGLAEQFF.

The CDR3 sequence: CASLSVVGQGGYEQYF. CDR3 bases: TGTGCCAGCCTTTCAGTGGTGGGACAGGGAGGCTACGAGCAGTACTTC. The rearrangement uses TRBV7-2 and TRBJ2-7, with 9 bases fitting TRBD1. Germline V CDR1 and CDR2: SGHTA, FQGNSA. V lost 8 bases to trimming and J lost 3 bases; unmatched junction nucleotides: 14. This CDR3 spans 16 amino acids. Looking up the rest from reference TRBV7-2 and TRBJ2-7 gives the full variable domain: GAGVSQSPSNKVTEKGKDVELRCDPISGHTALYWYRQSLGQGLEFLIYFQGNSAPDKSGLPSDRFSAERTGGSVSTLTIQRTQQEDSAVYLCASLSVVGQGGYEQYFGPGTRLTVT.

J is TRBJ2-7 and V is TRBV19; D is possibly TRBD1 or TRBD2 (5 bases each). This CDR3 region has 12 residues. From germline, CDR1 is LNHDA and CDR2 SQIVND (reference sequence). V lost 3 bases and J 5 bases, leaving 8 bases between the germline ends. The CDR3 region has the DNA TGTGCCAGTAGTATGGTGGGGGACGAGCAGTACTTC. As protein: CASSMVGDEQYF.

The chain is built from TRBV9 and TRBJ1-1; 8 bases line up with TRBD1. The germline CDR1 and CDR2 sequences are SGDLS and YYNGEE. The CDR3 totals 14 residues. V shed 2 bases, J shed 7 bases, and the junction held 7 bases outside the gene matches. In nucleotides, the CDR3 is TGTGCCAGCAGCGTCACAGGGGGGGCTTTTGAAGCTTTCTTT. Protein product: CASSVTGGAFEAFF.

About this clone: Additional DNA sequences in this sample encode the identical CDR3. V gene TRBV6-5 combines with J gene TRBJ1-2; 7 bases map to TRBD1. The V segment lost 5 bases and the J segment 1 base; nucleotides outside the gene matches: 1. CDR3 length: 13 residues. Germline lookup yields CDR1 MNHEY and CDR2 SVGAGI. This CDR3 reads CASSRDSNYGYTF. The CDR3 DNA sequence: TGTGCCAGCAGTCGGGACAGTAACTATGGCTACACCTTC.

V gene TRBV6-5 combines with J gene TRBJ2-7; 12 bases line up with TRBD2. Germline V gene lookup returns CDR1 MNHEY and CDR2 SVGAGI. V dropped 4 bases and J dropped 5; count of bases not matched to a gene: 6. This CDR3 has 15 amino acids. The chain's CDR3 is CASSSTSGGPHEQYF. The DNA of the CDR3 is TGTGCCAGCAGTTCCACTAGCGGGGGGCCCCACGAGCAGTACTTC.

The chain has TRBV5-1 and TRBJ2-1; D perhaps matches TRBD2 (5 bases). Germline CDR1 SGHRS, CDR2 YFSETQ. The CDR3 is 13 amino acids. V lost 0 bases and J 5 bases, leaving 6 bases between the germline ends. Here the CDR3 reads CASSLGRNNEQFF. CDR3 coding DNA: TGCGCCAGCAGCTTGGGGAGGAACAATGAGCAGTTCTTC.

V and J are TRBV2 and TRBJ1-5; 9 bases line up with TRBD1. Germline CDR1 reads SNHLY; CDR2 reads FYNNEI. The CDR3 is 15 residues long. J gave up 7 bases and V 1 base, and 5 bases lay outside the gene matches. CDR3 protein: CASSEGGTGRQPQHF. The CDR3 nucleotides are TGTGCCAGCAGTGAAGGTGGGACAGGGAGGCAGCCCCAGCATTTT.

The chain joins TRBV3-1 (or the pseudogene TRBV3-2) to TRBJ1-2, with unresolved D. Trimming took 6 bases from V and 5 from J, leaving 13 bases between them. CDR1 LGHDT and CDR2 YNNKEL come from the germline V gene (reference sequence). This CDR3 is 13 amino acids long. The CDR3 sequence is CASSLGARYGYTF. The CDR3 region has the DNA TGTGCCAGCAGTTTGGGCGCTCGGTATGGCTACACCTTC.

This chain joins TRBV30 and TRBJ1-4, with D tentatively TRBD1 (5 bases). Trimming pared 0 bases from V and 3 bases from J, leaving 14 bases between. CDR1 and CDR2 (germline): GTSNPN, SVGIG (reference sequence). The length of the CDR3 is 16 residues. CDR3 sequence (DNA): TGTGCCTGGAGTGTACGAGGGGTACGATCTAATGAAAAACTGTTTTTT. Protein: CAWSVRGVRSNEKLFF.

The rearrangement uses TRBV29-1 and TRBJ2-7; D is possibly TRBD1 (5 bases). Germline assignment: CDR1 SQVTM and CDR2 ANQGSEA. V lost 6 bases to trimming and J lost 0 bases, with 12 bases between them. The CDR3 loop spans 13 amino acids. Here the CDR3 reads CSVALQASYEQYF. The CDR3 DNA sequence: TGCAGCGTGGCCCTACAGGCCTCCTACGAGCAGTACTTC.

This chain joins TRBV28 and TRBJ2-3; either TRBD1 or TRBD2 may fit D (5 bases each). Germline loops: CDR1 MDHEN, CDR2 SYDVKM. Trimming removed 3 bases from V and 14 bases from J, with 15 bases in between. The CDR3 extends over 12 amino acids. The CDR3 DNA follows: TGTGCCAGCAGTTTGATGAGGGGTCCTCGGTATTTT. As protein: CASSLMRGPRYF.

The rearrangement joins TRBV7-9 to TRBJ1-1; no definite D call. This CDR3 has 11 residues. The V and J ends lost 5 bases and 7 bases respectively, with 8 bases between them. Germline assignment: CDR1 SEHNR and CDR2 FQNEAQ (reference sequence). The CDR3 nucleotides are TGTGCCAGCAGCCCACTCATTGAAGCTTTCTTT. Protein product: CASSPLIEAFF.

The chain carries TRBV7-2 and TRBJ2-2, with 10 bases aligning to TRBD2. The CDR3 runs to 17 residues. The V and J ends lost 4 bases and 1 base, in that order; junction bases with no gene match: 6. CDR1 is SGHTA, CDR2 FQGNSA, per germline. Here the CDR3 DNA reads TGTGCCAGCAGCTCTCGACTAGCGGGTCTGAACACCGGGGAGCTGTTTTTT. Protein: CASSSRLAGLNTGELFF.

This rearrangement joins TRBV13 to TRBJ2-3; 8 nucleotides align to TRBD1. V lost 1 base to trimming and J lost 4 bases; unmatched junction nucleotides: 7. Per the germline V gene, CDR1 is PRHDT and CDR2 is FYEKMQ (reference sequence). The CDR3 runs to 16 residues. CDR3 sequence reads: CASSLVQGVDSDTQYF. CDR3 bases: TGTGCCAGCAGCTTAGTACAGGGGGTTGATTCAGATACGCAGTATTTT.

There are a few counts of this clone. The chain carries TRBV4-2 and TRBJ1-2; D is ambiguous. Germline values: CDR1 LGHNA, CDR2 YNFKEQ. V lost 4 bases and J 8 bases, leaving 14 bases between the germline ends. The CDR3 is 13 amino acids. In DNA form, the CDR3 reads TGTGCCAGCAGCCCGGGCAAGTCGAGCGGCTACACCTTC. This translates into CASSPGKSSGYTF.

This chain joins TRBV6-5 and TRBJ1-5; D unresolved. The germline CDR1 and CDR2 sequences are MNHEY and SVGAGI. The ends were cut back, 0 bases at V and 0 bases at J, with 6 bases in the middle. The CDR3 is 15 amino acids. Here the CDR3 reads CASSYSGNSNQPQHF. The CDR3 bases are TGTGCCAGCAGTTACTCCGGAAATAGCAATCAGCCCCAGCATTTT.

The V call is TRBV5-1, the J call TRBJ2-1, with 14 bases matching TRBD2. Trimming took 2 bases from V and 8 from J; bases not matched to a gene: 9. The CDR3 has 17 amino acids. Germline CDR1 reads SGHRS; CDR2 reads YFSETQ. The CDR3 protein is CASSLRLAGGQYHEQFF. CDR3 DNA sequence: TGCGCCAGCAGCTTAAGACTAGCGGGGGGGCAGTACCATGAGCAGTTCTTC.